This entry lists 5 T cell receptor beta chains sequenced from one sample in a study of blood T cell repertoires in COVID-19. Produced via immunoSEQ multiplex PCR; TCRdb's table is partial and in-frame only. In the table there are roughly 200,000 clones, 75% to 90% of which are singletons. Input material: PBMCs or T cells enriched from blood (not recorded which). Receptors were obtained from a middle-aged woman with acute COVID-19.

The genes are TRBV3-1 (or the pseudogene TRBV3-2) and TRBJ2-4; 9 bases agree with TRBD2. Germline V gene lookup returns CDR1 LGHDT and CDR2 YNNKEL (reference sequence). There are 17 residues in the CDR3. Trimming took 1 base from V and 6 from J; bases not matched to a gene: 10. In DNA, the CDR3 is TGTGCCAGCAGCCAAGTTTGGTCTAGCGGGGCGGGAAACATTCAGTACTTC. Its translation: CASSQVWSSGAGNIQYF.

This clone was observed a single time. The chain's CDR3 is CASSQTEATNEKLFF. CDR3 nucleotide sequence: TGTGCCAGTAGTCAGACGGAGGCAACTAATGAAAAACTGTTTTTT. The chain uses TRBV19 and TRBJ1-4; D is uncertain. Germline loops: CDR1 LNHDA, CDR2 SQIVND (reference sequence). CDR3 length: 15 residues. The V and J ends lost 5 bases and 0 bases respectively, with 10 bases between them.

On this clone itself: The same CDR3 arises from other DNA sequences in this sample as well. The chain joins TRBV10-2 to TRBJ1-1, with 8 bases that match TRBD1. CDR3 size: 13 residues. The V and J ends lost 4 bases and 4 bases, in that order; junction bases with no gene match: 2. CDR1 and CDR2 (germline): WSHSY, SAAADI. CDR3 DNA: TGCGCCAGCAGTGTTACAGGGGGCACTGAAGCTTTCTTT. Its protein product is CASSVTGGTEAFF.

J is TRBJ2-1 and V is TRBV6-5; TRBD2 matches at 13 bases. Germline V CDR1 and CDR2: MNHEY, SVGAGI. The CDR3 consists of 15 residues. After removal of 6 bases from V and 9 bases from J, the junction contained 8 bases not matched to a gene. The CDR3 here is CASSPGLAGVGEQFF. As DNA, the CDR3 is TGTGCCAGCAGCCCAGGACTAGCGGGAGTAGGTGAGCAGTTCTTC.

The chain joins TRBV13 to TRBJ1-2; D unclear. Germline V lookup: CDR1 PRHDT, CDR2 FYEKMQ (reference sequence). The V and J ends lost 1 base and 4 bases respectively, with 16 bases between them. The CDR3 runs to 16 residues. CDR3 coding DNA: TGTGCCAGCAGCTTAGCTGGGTGGGAGCGTGGCTATGGCTACACCTTC. This gives the protein CASSLAGWERGYGYTF. Full variable domain (rest looked up from reference TRBV13 and TRBJ1-2): AAGVIQSPRHLIKEKRETATLKCYPIPRHDTVYWYQQGPGQDPQFLISFYEKMQSDKGSIPDRFSAQQFSDYHSELNMSSLELGDSALYFCASSLAGWERGYGYTFGSGTRLTVV.